These 11 T cell receptor beta chains originate from one sample sequenced in a study of T cells in Graves' hyperthyroidism and ophthalmopathy. It was RNA transcripts that yielded the amplified TCR beta CDR3 regions. In the first-round RT-PCR of the TCR CDR3, the HTBI primer set was used. Via MiXCR, TCRdb re-called the multiplex PCR reads, giving one row per CDR3 protein. The sample comprises fewer than 750,000 distinct CDR3 sequences, approximately 15% of which are singletons, and 3.5% to 4.5% rests with the top ten. Sequencing used blood. The source is a woman in her thirties or forties with Graves' ophthalmopathy.

This clonotype appeared many times. The chain recombines TRBV2 with TRBJ2-2; TRBD2 matches at 9 bases. The CDR3 extends over 16 amino acids. CDR1 is SNHLY and CDR2 is FYNNEI in the germline V gene. V lost 6 bases to trimming and J lost 1 base; unmatched junction nucleotides: 6. The DNA for the CDR3 is TGTGCCAGCAGAGCCATAGCGGGAGAGAACACCGGGGAGCTGTTTTTT. It is translated as CASRAIAGENTGELFF. Full variable domain (rest looked up from reference TRBV2 and TRBJ2-2): EPEVTQTPSHQVTQMGQEVILRCVPISNHLYFYWYRQILGQKVEFLVSFYNNEISEKSEIFDDQFSVERPDGSNFTLKIRSTKLEDSAMYFCASRAIAGENTGELFFGEGSRLTVL.

This clonotype turned up a few times. This chain connects TRBV5-1 to TRBJ2-7; unclear D gene. The germline V and J ends were trimmed by 4 bases and 0 bases, with 8 bases remaining between them. The CDR3 spans 13 residues. Germline V gives CDR1 SGHRS, CDR2 YFSETQ. The CDR3 nucleotides read TGCGCCAGCAGCCGAAGGAGCTCCTACGAGCAGTACTTC. As protein: CASSRRSSYEQYF.

The table lists this clonotype with many counts. For the CDR3, the DNA is TGTGCCAGCACCCCAACAGGGGGCCGCACTGAAGCTTTCTTT. It translates to CASTPTGGRTEAFF. The chain recombines TRBV6-1 with TRBJ1-1; 9 bases align to TRBD1. The CDR3 covers 14 residues. V dropped 7 bases and J dropped 4; count of bases not matched to a gene: 7. Germline lookup yields CDR1 MNHNS and CDR2 SASEGT.

There are a few counts of this clonotype. The rearrangement links TRBV5-1 to TRBJ2-7; 9 nucleotides align to TRBD2. V shed 1 base and J 5 bases; nucleotides not matched to a gene: 4. The CDR3 has 14 amino acids. Per germline, CDR1 SGHRS and CDR2 YFSETQ. The CDR3: CASSLLAGAHEQYF. The CDR3 nucleotides read TGCGCCAGCAGCTTGTTAGCGGGAGCCCACGAGCAGTACTTC.

There are a few counts of this clonotype. The chain links TRBV18 to TRBJ1-1; TRBD1 matches 9 bases. This CDR3 is built from 17 residues. Trimming took 2 bases from V and 0 from J; bases not matched to a gene: 7. Per germline, CDR1 KGHSH and CDR2 LQKENI. The CDR3 loop reads CASSPRGQGGMNTEAFF. As DNA, the CDR3 is TGTGCCAGCTCACCAAGGGGACAGGGTGGGATGAACACTGAAGCTTTCTTT.

This clonotype was recorded at least ten times. The rearrangement links TRBV29-1 to TRBJ1-1, with TRBD1 as a possible D gene (6 bases). V was shortened by 7 bases and J by 0 bases, with 12 bases between the two germline ends. This CDR3 is built from 13 residues. Germline CDR1 is SQVTM and CDR2 is ANQGSEA. This CDR3 reads CSGYRVMNTEAFF. Written as DNA, the CDR3 is TGCAGCGGATACAGGGTCATGAACACTGAAGCTTTCTTT.

This clonotype was counted at least ten times. The genes are TRBV20-1 and TRBJ2-1, with D possibly being TRBD1 or TRBD2 (5 bases each). The CDR3 is 15 amino acids. Trimming shortened V by 1 base and J by 6 bases, and 16 bases separated the two germline ends. CDR1 and CDR2 from the germline V gene are DFQATT and SNEGSKA (reference sequence). CDR3 protein: CSARAGQGRGNEQFF. DNA for the CDR3: TGCAGTGCTAGAGCGGGGCAGGGCAGAGGCAATGAGCAGTTCTTC.

This clonotype was counted many times. The gene calls are TRBV6-1 and TRBJ2-7; D might be TRBD1 or TRBD2, each matching 5 bases. With 6 bases removed from V and 0 bases from J, the gap between germline ends came to 15 bases. Looked up from germline, CDR1 is MNHNS and CDR2 is SASEGT. The CDR3 spans 15 residues. DNA for the CDR3: TGTGCCAGCAGAACGGGACCCATGAGCTCCTACGAGCAGTACTTC. This translates into CASRTGPMSSYEQYF.

This clonotype was seen a handful of times. This chain uses TRBV20-1 with TRBJ1-2; the match to TRBD1 covers 7 bases. The CDR3 runs 12 residues. In germline, CDR1 is DFQATT, CDR2 SNEGSKA (reference sequence). The chain's CDR3 is CSGEGALYGYTF. The CDR3 DNA reads as TGCAGCGGCGAGGGGGCTCTCTATGGCTACACCTTC.

The chain joins TRBV6-2 or TRBV6-3 to TRBJ1-1, with 8 nucleotides matching TRBD1. Looked up from germline, CDR1 is MNHEY and CDR2 is SVGEGT. With V trimmed by 7 bases and J by 1 base, 8 bases remained unmatched. The CDR3 runs to 15 residues. CDR3 in amino acids: CASIPPGGGNTEAFF. The CDR3 DNA reads as TGTGCCAGCATCCCACCAGGGGGCGGGAACACTGAAGCTTTCTTT.

This chain connects TRBV11-2 to TRBJ2-7; 10 bases align to TRBD1. Germline CDR1 SGHAT, CDR2 FQNNGV. J gave up 0 bases and V 6 bases, and 5 bases lay outside the gene matches. This CDR3 has 15 amino acids. CDR3 loop: CASSRDRGYSYEQYF. CDR3 nucleotide sequence: TGTGCCAGCAGTCGGGACAGGGGCTACTCCTACGAGCAGTACTTC.